Following are 19 T cell receptor beta chains from one sample sequenced in a study of graft-versus-host responses after intestinal transplantation. Some clones are missing from TCRdb's copy, which holds only in-frame ones; the method was immunoSEQ multiplex PCR. The data contain tens of thousands of clones, roughly 89% of them seen just once; the ten biggest clones take up 5% to 6.5%. The sequencing here drew on PBMCs, taken 650 to 670 days after intestinal transplant. The receptors here all came from a human patient who received an intestinal transplant, so some T cells may come from the graft donor.

The rearrangement links TRBV6-5 to TRBJ2-3; 7 bases are a match to TRBD2. V was clipped by 3 bases and J by 9 bases; unmatched bases: 12. CDR1 is MNHEY, CDR2 SVGAGI, per germline. The CDR3 has 15 residues. CDR3 nucleotides: TGTGCCAGCAGTTATGCGGGGGTCCCCGGTGCGACGCAGTATTTT. Amino acid sequence: CASSYAGVPGATQYF.

This chain links TRBV2 with TRBJ2-2, with D perhaps being TRBD1 or TRBD2 (5 bases each). Per germline, CDR1 SNHLY and CDR2 FYNNEI. Trimming removed 0 bases at V and 6 bases at J, with 8 bases between. The CDR3 sequence is 14 residues long. CDR3 in DNA: TGTGCCAGCAGTGAAGCTCCGGGACCCGGGGAGCTGTTTTTT. Translated: CASSEAPGPGELFF.

This clone came up once. V gene TRBV6-5 combines with J gene TRBJ2-7; D call uncertain. The CDR3 runs to 13 residues. Germline V gene data show CDR1 as MNHEY and CDR2 as SVGAGI. Trimming left V 2 bases short and J 3 bases short, with 8 bases between. CDR3 sequence: CASSYGLGYEQYF. DNA of the CDR3: TGTGCCAGCAGTTACGGTCTCGGCTACGAGCAGTACTTC.

The CDR3 region has the DNA TGTGCCATCAGTCTGGTCGGGGGCTCCTACAATGAGCAGTTCTTC. The encoded protein is CAISLVGGSYNEQFF. This chain links TRBV10-3 with TRBJ2-1; a weak D match, TRBD2 (6 bases). The CDR3 has 15 residues. V was cut by 5 bases and J by 0 bases, with 11 bases left in between. CDR1 and CDR2 (germline): ENHRY, SYGVKD.

The V gene is TRBV7-7, the J gene TRBJ1-5; possibly TRBD1 for D (6 bases). There are 16 residues in the CDR3. Per the germline V gene, CDR1 is SSHAT and CDR2 is FNYEAQ (reference sequence). Between the trimmed V and J ends, which lost 4 bases and 6 bases, there was a span of 19 bases. This CDR3 is CASSYSRGGPVQPQHF. In DNA, the CDR3 is TGTGCCAGCAGCTACTCTCGGGGGGGGCCCGTTCAGCCCCAGCATTTT.

This chain connects TRBV11-2 to TRBJ2-7; the D is unclear. Germline assignment: CDR1 SGHAT and CDR2 FQNNGV. CDR3 length: 14 residues. Trimming cost V 0 bases and J 2 bases, with 8 bases left between them. CDR3 sequence: CASSLDQDTYEQYF. The CDR3 DNA sequence: TGTGCCAGCAGCTTAGATCAGGATACCTACGAGCAGTACTTC.

The chain's CDR3 is CASRPRGDSNQPQHF. In DNA, the CDR3 is TGTGCCAGCAGGCCTCGGGGGGATAGCAATCAGCCCCAGCATTTT. The chain is built from TRBV6-5 and TRBJ1-5, with D maybe TRBD1 (5 bases). The CDR3 totals 15 residues. Germline V gives CDR1 MNHEY, CDR2 SVGAGI. The V and J ends lost 6 bases and 0 bases respectively, with 12 bases between them.

V usage is TRBV13 and J usage is TRBJ2-7; D unresolved. This CDR3 comprises 15 residues. CDR1 is PRHDT and CDR2 is FYEKMQ in the germline V gene (reference sequence). Between the trimmed V and J ends, which lost 0 bases and 3 bases, there was a span of 12 bases. The CDR3 DNA sequence: TGTGCCAGCAGCTTAGGGGGGTCCGACGGCTACGAGCAGTACTTC. This translates into CASSLGGSDGYEQYF.

The gene calls are TRBV10-3 and TRBJ2-7; TRBD1 matches at 7 bases. This CDR3 region has 14 residues. Germline trimming cut 4 bases from V and 3 bases from J; bases unmatched to any gene: 6. Germline V gene data show CDR1 as ENHRY and CDR2 as SYGVKD. Here the CDR3 DNA reads TGTGCCATCAGTGGACAGGGTTTCCACTACGAGCAGTACTTC. Translating gives CAISGQGFHYEQYF.

The CDR3 nucleotides read TGTGCCACCAGCAGTATTGGGGGTCTCGTCCGGGACAGAATCAACACTGAAGCTTTCTTT. Its protein product is CATSSIGGLVRDRINTEAFF. The chain has TRBV15 and TRBJ1-1, with 7 bases identical to TRBD1. The germline V gene encodes CDR1 LNHNV and CDR2 YYDKDF (reference sequence). The CDR3 is made up of 20 amino acids. V was pared by 3 bases and J by 2 bases, with 21 bases of the junction left unmatched.

The chain couples TRBV11-2 to TRBJ2-3; D uncertain. Germline CDR1 SGHAT, CDR2 FQNNGV. V gave up 1 base and J gave up 2 bases, with 7 bases separating them. CDR3 size: 14 residues. This CDR3 is CASSLVPVTDTQYF. CDR3 sequence (DNA): TGTGCCAGCAGCTTAGTGCCGGTCACAGATACGCAGTATTTT.

J is TRBJ1-3 and V is TRBV30; D is unclear. CDR3 length equals 12 residues. With 2 bases removed from V and 3 bases from J, the gap between germline ends came to 5 bases. Germline V gene lookup returns CDR1 GTSNPN and CDR2 SVGIG (reference sequence). DNA of the CDR3: TGTGCCTGGAGTCTTGTTGGAAACACCATATATTTT. The encoded protein is CAWSLVGNTIYF.

This chain joins TRBV4-1 and TRBJ1-3; D gene ambiguous. The CDR3 has 14 residues. Looked up from germline, CDR1 is MGHRA and CDR2 is YSYEKL. Deletions cut 1 base from V and 5 bases from J, with 9 bases between. The DNA for the CDR3 is TGCGCCAGCAGCCAAGGGACTGTTAGAAACACCATATATTTT. Translation: CASSQGTVRNTIYF.

The table lists this clone with a few counts. This same CDR3 is encoded by further DNA sequences in the sample. This CDR3 reads CSVARNTEAFF. Here the CDR3 DNA reads TGCAGCGTTGCCCGGAACACTGAAGCTTTCTTT. This chain uses TRBV29-1 with TRBJ1-1; no reliable D call. Germline CDR1 is SQVTM and CDR2 is ANQGSEA. The CDR3 runs 11 residues. The V and J ends lost 4 bases and 1 base respectively, with 4 bases between them.

The chain combines TRBV19 with TRBJ2-5, with D possibly being TRBD2 (6 bases). This CDR3 comprises 16 residues. Trimming took 3 bases from V and 0 from J, leaving 14 bases between them. From germline, CDR1 is LNHDA and CDR2 SQIVND (reference sequence). The CDR3 sequence is CASSILTGGNQETQYF. The CDR3 DNA is TGTGCCAGTAGTATCCTCACCGGCGGGAACCAAGAGACCCAGTACTTC.

This chain connects TRBV15 to TRBJ2-3; D call uncertain. CDR3 length: 14 residues. Germline CDR1 LNHNV, CDR2 YYDKDF (reference sequence). The V end was cut by 0 bases, the J end by 6 bases, with 10 bases between. The CDR3: CATSRDPPPDTQYF. CDR3 nucleotide sequence: TGTGCCACCAGCAGAGATCCCCCCCCCGATACGCAGTATTTT.

This chain connects TRBV6-6 to TRBJ2-3, with D perhaps matching TRBD2 (7 bases). The CDR3 length is 13 residues. Deletions cut 10 bases from V and 0 bases from J, with 11 bases between. Germline lookup yields CDR1 MNHNY and CDR2 SVGAGI (reference sequence). The CDR3 nucleotides read TGTGCCATGGCGGGGGCCAGCACAGATACGCAGTATTTT. It encodes CAMAGASTDTQYF.

The genes are TRBV5-6 and TRBJ1-1, with 8 positions matching TRBD1. Trimming removed 4 bases from V and 3 bases from J; junction bases left unmatched: 5. Germline CDR1 is SGHDT and CDR2 is YYEEEE. The CDR3 runs to 14 residues. In DNA form, the CDR3 reads TGTGCCAGCAGCCCTACAGGGGGATACACTGAAGCTTTCTTT. Protein product: CASSPTGGYTEAFF.

J is TRBJ2-7 and V is TRBV18, with a tentative D call TRBD2 (6 bases). The length of the CDR3 is 16 residues. The V gene lost 0 bases and the J gene lost 2 bases, with 14 bases spanning the gap. From germline, CDR1 is KGHSH and CDR2 LQKENI. The CDR3 spells CASSPPKGTDAYEQYF. In DNA, the CDR3 is TGTGCCAGCTCACCACCTAAGGGGACTGATGCCTACGAGCAGTACTTC.